This T cell receptor (beta chain) was documented in a study of blood T cell repertoires in COVID-19. Study overall: Samples of COVID-19 (acute and convalescent) were obtained from the United States, Italy and Spain.

The repertoire was sequenced with immunoSEQ multiplex PCR; TCRdb's copy has only in-frame clones and lacks some. There are some 250,000 clones in the sample; approximately 90% occur only once, and 7.2% lies in the top ten. The sequence came from a man in his sixties who had recovered from COVID-19. Sequenced input: peripheral blood.

CDR3 sequence (DNA): TGTGCCTCCCTCGGGACAGCTACTAACTATGGCTACACCTTC. As protein: CASLGTATNYGYTF. The chain carries TRBV30 and TRBJ1-2; 7 nucleotides agree with TRBD1. There are 14 residues in the CDR3. V shed 7 bases and J 0 bases; nucleotides not matched to a gene: 8. Per the germline V gene, CDR1 is GTSNPN and CDR2 is SVGIG (reference sequence).